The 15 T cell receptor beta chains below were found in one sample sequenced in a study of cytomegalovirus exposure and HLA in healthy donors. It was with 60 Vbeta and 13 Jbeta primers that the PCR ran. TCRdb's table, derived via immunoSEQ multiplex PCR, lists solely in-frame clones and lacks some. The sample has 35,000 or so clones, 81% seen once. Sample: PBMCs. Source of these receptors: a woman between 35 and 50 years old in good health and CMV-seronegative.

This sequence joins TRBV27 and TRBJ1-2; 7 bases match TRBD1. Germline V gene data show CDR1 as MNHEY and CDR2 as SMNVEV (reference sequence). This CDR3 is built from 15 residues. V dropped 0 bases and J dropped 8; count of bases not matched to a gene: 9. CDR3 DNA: TGTGCCAGCAGTTTATCGGGGCAGGGGGGTGGGGGCTACACCTTC. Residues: CASSLSGQGGGGYTF.

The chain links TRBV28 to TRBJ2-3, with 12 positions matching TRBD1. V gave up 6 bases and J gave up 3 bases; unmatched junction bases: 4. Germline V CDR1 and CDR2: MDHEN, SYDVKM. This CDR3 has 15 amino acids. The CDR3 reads CASSRDRGRTDTQYF. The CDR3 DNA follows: TGTGCCAGCAGCCGGGACAGGGGGCGTACAGATACGCAGTATTTT.

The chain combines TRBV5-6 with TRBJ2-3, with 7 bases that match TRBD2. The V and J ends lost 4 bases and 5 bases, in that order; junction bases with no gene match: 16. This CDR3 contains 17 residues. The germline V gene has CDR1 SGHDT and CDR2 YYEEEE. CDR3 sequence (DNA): TGTGCCAGCAGCCCGACCACCAGGACTAGACTGGTAGATACGCAGTATTTT. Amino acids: CASSPTTRTRLVDTQYF.

The CDR3 reads CASGQTGNLYGYTF. CDR3 in DNA: TGCGCCAGCGGACAGACAGGGAATCTCTATGGCTACACCTTC. V is TRBV10-2 and J is TRBJ1-2; TRBD1 agrees at 7 bases. The germline V gene encodes CDR1 WSHSY and CDR2 SAAADI. This CDR3 is 14 amino acids long. J was trimmed by 4 bases and V by 8 bases; bases with no gene match: 10.

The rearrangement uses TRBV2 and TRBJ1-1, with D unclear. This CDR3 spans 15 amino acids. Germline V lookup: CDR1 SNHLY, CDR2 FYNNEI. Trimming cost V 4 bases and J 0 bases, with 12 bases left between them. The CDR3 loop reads CASSGRKVLNTEAFF. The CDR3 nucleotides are TGTGCCAGCAGTGGGAGAAAGGTATTGAACACTGAAGCTTTCTTT.

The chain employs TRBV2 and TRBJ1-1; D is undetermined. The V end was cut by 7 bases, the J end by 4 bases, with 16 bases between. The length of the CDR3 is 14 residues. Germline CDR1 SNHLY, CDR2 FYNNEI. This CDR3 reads CASIRVLGSTEAFF. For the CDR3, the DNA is TGTGCCAGCATTCGAGTTTTAGGGAGCACTGAAGCTTTCTTT.

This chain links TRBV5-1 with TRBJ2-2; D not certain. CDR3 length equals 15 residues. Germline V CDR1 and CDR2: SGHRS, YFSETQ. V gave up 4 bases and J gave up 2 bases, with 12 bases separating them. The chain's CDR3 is CASSDGTVNTGELFF. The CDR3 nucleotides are TGCGCCAGCAGCGATGGCACAGTCAACACCGGGGAGCTGTTTTTT. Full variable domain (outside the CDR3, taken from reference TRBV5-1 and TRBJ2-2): KAGVTQTPRYLIKTRGQQVTLSCSPISGHRSVSWYQQTPGQGLQFLFEYFSETQRNKGNFPGRFSGRQFSNSRSEMNVSTLELGDSALYLCASSDGTVNTGELFFGEGSRLTVL.

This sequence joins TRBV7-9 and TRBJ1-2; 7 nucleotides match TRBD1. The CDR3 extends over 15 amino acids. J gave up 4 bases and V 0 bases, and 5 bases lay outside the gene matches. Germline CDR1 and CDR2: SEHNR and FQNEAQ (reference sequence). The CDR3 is CASSLAGTVTYGYTF. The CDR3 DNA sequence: TGTGCCAGCAGCTTAGCCGGGACAGTCACCTATGGCTACACCTTC.

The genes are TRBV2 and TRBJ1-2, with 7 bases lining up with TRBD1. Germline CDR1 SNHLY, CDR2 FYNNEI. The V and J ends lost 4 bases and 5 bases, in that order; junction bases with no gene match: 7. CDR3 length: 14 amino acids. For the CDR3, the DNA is TGTGCCAGCAGTGCAACTTTGACAGGGTATGGCTACACCTTC. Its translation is CASSATLTGYGYTF.

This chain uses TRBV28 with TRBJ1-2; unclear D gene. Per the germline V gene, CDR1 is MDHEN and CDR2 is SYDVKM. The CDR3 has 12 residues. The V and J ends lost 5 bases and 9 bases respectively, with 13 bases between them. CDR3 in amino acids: CASSLPRNSYTF. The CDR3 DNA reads TGTGCCAGCAGTCTACCACGAAATAGCTACACCTTC.

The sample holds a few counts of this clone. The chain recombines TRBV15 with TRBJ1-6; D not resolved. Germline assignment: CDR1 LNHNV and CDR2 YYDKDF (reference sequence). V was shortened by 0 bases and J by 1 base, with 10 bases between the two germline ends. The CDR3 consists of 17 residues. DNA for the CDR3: TGTGCCACCAGCAGAGACTTTTTCGGGTCCTATAATTCACCCCTCCACTTT. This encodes CATSRDFFGSYNSPLHF.

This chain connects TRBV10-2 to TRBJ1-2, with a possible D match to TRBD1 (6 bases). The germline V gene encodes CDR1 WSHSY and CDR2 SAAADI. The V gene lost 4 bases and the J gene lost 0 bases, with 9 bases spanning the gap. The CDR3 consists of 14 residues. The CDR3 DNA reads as TGCGCCAGCAGTGGGCGGACAGCTAACTATGGCTACACCTTC. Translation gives CASSGRTANYGYTF.

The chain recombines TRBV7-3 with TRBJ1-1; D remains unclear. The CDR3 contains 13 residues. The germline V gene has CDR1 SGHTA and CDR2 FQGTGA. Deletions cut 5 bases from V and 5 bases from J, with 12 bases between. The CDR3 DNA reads TGTGCCAGCAGCAAAGACGTCGGGACTGAAGCTTTCTTT. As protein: CASSKDVGTEAFF.

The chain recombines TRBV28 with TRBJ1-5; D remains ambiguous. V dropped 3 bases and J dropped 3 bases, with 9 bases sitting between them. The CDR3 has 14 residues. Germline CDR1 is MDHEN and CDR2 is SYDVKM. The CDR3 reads CASSFTADNQPQHF. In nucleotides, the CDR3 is TGTGCCAGCAGTTTTACAGCCGACAATCAGCCCCAGCATTTT.

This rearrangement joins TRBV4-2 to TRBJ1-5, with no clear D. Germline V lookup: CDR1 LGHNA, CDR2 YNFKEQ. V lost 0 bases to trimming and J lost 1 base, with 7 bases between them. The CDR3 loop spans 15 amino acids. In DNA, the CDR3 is TGTGCCAGCAGCCAAGACAGGCGAAGCAATCAGCCCCAGCATTTT. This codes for CASSQDRRSNQPQHF.